This is a list of T cell receptor beta chains from one sample in a study of blood T cells in healthy people across ages. MiXCR, applied by TCRdb to the 5' RACE reads, yields one record per CDR3 protein. Among approximately 1.5 million distinct CDR3 sequences listed, about 42% were seen once. The sample was blood. These receptors were taken from a woman between 18 and 29 years old in good health. The CDR3 runs from the conserved cysteine through the conserved F or W. The order of the fields is J gene, V gene, CDR3 protein.

>TRBJ1-1|TRBV6-5
CASSYSNRGNTEAFF
>TRBJ2-6|TRBV6-5
CASSYRVTGANVLTF
>TRBJ2-5|TRBV3-1
CASSQARGVGKYF
>TRBJ2-7|TRBV6-2/TRBV6-3
CASNENRVSYEQYF
>TRBJ2-3|TRBV13
CASSPQGQPSTDTQYF
>TRBJ1-1|TRBV14
CASSQDPGGGFGNTEAFF
>TRBJ2-1|TRBV6-2/TRBV6-3
CASSQTSGHYNEQFF
>TRBJ1-2|TRBV27
CASSLRGAQGYTF
>TRBJ2-3|TRBV6-5
CASSYSLPGTDTQYF
>TRBJ1-5|TRBV7-9
CASSSGRYPWNQPLHF
>TRBJ2-1|TRBV12-3/TRBV12-4
CASSVGIYNEQFF
>TRBJ2-1|TRBV7-9
CASSLDMSEQFF
>TRBJ1-2|TRBV20-1
CSARDRRKQNYGYTF
>TRBJ2-7|TRBV7-3
CASSLSPSASGRLSEQYF
>TRBJ1-5|TRBV2
CASSEGPSNQPQHF
>TRBJ2-5|TRBV7-3
CASSLRGPEETQYF
>TRBJ2-3|TRBV9
CASSLRSSGLGTDTQYF
>-|TRBV7-3
CASSLAGEHEQYF
>TRBJ2-3|TRBV4-1
CASGRGSTDTQYF
>TRBJ1-2|TRBV7-8
CASSLALDNRGGYGYTF
>TRBJ2-7|TRBV12-3/TRBV12-4
CASSFGASVYEQYF
>TRBJ2-7|TRBV12-3/TRBV12-4
CASRSAGRYEQYF
>TRBJ2-3|TRBV27
CASSHPGLAQGTDTQYF
>TRBJ2-7|TRBV12-3/TRBV12-4
CASSLGGTFPYEQYF
>TRBJ2-5|TRBV28
CASSTNLARVETQYF
>TRBJ1-1|TRBV20-1
CSARDKTRGNTEAFF
>TRBJ1-1|TRBV6-2/TRBV6-3
CASSYAGANPKAFF
>TRBJ1-5|TRBV20-1
CSASVRRSNQPQHF
>TRBJ1-6|TRBV4-2
CASSRFDLSSDGPNSPPHF
>TRBJ1-1|TRBV6-6
CASRTFKNTEAFF
>-|TRBV13
CASSGVVGGRETQYF
>TRBJ1-5|TRBV27
CASSLLGQPQHF
>TRBJ2-3|TRBV29-1
CSVDKATDTQYF
>TRBJ1-2|TRBV30
CAGRAGNGYTF
>TRBJ1-2|TRBV6-2/TRBV6-3
CATQNNYGYTF
>TRBJ2-7|TRBV6-6
CASSYTGEGYEQYF
>TRBJ2-4|TRBV7-6
CASSFTGTSGGYNEQYF
>TRBJ2-7|TRBV5-6
CASSLGTSGPSYEQYF
>TRBJ2-7|TRBV5-1
CASSFTSTTSSYEQYF
>TRBJ2-5|TRBV7-2
CASSLMAGREETQYF
>TRBJ2-2|TRBV7-9
CASSLVQLNTGELFF
>TRBJ1-2|TRBV29-1
CSVDDHGYTF
>TRBJ1-2|TRBV7-9
CASSSGHLYYGYTF
>TRBJ2-6|TRBV5-6
CASSPADRGSGANVLTF
>TRBJ1-6|TRBV12-3/TRBV12-4
CASSLWQGDSPLHF
>TRBJ1-3|TRBV29-1
CSVAGVVSGNTIYF
>-|TRBV4-3
CASSADASPYNEQYF
>TRBJ2-7|TRBV20-1
CSARDEAGGSGEIQYF
>TRBJ2-7|TRBV2
CASSRAVASYEQYF
>TRBJ2-7|TRBV7-2
CASSRQGLHEQYF
>TRBJ2-7|TRBV7-8
CASSLGQDFYEQYF
>TRBJ2-3|TRBV24-1
CATSDAPGQGTTDTQYF
>TRBJ2-7|TRBV20-1
CSARQLAGLYEQYF